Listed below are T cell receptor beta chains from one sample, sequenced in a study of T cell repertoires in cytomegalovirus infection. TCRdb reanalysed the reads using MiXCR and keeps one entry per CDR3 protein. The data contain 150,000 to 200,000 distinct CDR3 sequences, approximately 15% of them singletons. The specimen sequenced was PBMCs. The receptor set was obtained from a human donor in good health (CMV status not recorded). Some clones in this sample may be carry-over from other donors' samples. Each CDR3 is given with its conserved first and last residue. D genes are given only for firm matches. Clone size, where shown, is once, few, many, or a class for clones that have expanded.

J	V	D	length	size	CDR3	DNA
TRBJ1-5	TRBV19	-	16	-	CASSGGGTGDNQPQHF	TGTGCCAGTAGTGGGGGTGGGACCGGGGATAATCAGCCCCAGCATTTT
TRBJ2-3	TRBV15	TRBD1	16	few	CATSRPRDRGTDTQYF	TGTGCCACCAGCAGACCACGGGACAGGGGGACAGATACGCAGTATTTT
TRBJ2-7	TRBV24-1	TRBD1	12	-	CATMDRRNEQYF	TGTGCCACCATGGACAGGCGTAACGAGCAGTACTTC
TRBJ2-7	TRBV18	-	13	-	CASSPGSKYEQYF	TGTGCCAGCTCACCAGGCTCTAAGTACGAGCAGTACTTC
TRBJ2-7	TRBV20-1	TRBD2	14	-	CSAPRSAGGWEQYF	TGCAGTGCCCCTAGGTCGGCGGGGGGGTGGGAGCAGTACTTC
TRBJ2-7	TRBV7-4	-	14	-	CASSDAPGFLEQYF	TGTGCCAGCAGCGACGCCCCGGGATTCCTCGAGCAGTACTTC
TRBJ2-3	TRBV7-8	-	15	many	CASSLVTNREDTQYF	TGTGCCAGCAGCTTAGTGACAAATCGCGAAGATACGCAGTATTTT
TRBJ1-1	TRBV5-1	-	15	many	CASSLLGTGNTEAFF	TGCGCCAGCAGCTTGTTGGGGACGGGCAACACTGAAGCTTTCTTT
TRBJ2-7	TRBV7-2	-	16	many	CASSSGQYQVIYEQYF	TGTGCCAGCAGCTCTGGACAGTACCAAGTCATCTACGAGCAGTACTTC
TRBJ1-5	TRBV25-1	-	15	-	CASSEYSSGDQPQHF	TGTGCCAGCAGTGAATACAGTTCGGGGGATCAGCCCCAGCATTTT
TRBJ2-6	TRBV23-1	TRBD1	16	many	CASSPWDRAGANVLTF	TGCGCCAGCAGCCCCTGGGACAGGGCGGGGGCCAACGTCCTGACTTTC
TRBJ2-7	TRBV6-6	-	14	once	CASTPGSFPYEQYF	TGTGCCAGCACCCCGGGGTCCTTCCCCTACGAGCAGTACTTC
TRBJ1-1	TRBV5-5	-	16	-	CASSLPDRSLNTEAFF	TGTGCCAGCAGCTTGCCCGACAGGTCCTTGAACACTGAAGCTTTCTTT
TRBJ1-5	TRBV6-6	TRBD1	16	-	CASSRDSGGLNQPQHF	TGTGCCAGCAGTCGGGACAGCGGAGGACTCAATCAGCCCCAGCATTTT
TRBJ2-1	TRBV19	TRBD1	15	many	CASSVPGTDYNEQFF	TGTGCCAGTAGTGTCCCGGGGACAGATTACAATGAGCAGTTCTTC